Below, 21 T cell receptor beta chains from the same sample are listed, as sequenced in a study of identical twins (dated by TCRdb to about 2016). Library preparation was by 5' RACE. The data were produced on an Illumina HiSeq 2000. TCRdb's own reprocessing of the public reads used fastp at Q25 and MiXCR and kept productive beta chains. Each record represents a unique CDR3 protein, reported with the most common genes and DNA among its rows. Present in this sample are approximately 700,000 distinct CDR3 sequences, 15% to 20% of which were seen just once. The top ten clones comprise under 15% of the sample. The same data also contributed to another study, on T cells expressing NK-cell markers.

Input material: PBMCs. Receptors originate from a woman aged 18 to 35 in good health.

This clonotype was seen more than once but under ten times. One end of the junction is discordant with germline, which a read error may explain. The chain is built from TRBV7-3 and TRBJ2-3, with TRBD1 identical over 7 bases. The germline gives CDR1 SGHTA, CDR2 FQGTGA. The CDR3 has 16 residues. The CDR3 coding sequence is TGTGCCAGCAGTTTAAGCAACAGGGGCGCTACAGATACGCAGTATTTT. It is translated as CASSLSNRGATDTQYF.

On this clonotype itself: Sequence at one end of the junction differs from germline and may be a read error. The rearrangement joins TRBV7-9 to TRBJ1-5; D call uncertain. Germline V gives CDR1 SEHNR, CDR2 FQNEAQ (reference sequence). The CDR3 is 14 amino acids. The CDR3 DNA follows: TGTCCCAGCAGCTCCGGAAGACTCAATCAGCCCCAGCATTTT. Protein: CPSSSGRLNQPQHF.

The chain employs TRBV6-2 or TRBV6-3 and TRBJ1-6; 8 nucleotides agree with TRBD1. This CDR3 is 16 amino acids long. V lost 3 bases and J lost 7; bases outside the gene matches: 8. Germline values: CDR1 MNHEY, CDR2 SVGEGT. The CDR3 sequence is CASSYAAGGRNSPLHF. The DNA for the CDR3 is TGTGCCAGCAGTTATGCTGCAGGGGGCCGGAATTCACCCCTCCACTTT.

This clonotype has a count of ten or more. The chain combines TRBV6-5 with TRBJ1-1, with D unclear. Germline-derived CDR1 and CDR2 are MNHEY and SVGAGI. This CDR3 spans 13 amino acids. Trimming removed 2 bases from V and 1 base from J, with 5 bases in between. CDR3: CASSYGRNTEAFF. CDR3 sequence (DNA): TGTGCCAGCAGTTACGGCAGGAACACTGAAGCTTTCTTT.

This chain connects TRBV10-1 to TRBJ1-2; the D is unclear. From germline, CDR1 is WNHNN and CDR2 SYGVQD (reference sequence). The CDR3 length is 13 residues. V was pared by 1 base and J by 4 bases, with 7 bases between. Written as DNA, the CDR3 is TGCGCCAGCAGTGAGTGGGAAAGCTATGGCTACACCTTC. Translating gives CASSEWESYGYTF.

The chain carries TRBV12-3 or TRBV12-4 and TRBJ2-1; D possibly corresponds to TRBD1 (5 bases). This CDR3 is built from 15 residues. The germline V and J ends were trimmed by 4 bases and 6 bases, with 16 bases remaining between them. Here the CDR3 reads CASSSSQGLGNEQFF. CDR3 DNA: TGTGCCAGCAGTTCCTCTCAGGGTCTGGGCAATGAGCAGTTCTTC.

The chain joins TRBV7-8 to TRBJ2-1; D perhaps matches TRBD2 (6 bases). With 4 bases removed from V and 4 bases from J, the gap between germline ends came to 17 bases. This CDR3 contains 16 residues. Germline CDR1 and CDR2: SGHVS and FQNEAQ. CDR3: CASSSLVVGTYNEQFF. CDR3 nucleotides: TGTGCCAGCAGCTCGCTAGTGGTGGGGACTTACAATGAGCAGTTCTTC.

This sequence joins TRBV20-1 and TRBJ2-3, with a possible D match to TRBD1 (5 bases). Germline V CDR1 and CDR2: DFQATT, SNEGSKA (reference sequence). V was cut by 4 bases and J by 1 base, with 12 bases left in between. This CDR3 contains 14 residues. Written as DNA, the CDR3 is TGCAGTGCTACCAGAAGGGGCGGCACAGATACGCAGTATTTT. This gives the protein CSATRRGGTDTQYF.

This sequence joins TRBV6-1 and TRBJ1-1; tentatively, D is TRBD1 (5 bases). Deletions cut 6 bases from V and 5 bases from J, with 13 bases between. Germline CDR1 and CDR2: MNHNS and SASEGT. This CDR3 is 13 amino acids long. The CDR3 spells CASSLGRTTEAFF. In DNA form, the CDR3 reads TGTGCCAGCAGCCTGGGACGGACGACTGAAGCTTTCTTT.

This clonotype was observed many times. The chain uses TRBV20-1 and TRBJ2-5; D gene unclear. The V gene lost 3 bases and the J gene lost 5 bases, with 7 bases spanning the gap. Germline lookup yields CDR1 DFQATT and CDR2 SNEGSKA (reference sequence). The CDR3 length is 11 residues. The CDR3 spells CSARPLETQYF. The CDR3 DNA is TGCAGTGCTAGGCCATTGGAGACCCAGTACTTC.

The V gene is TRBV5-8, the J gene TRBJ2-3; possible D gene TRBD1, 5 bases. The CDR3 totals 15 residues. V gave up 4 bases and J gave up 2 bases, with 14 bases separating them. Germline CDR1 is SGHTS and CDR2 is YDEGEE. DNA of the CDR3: TGTGCCAGCAGCATTCTGGGGCGCCTCACAGATACGCAGTATTTT. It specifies CASSILGRLTDTQYF.

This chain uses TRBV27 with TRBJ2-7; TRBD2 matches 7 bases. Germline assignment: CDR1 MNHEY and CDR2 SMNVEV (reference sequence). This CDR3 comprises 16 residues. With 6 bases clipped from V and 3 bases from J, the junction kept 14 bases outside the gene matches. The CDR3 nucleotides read TGTGCCAGCAGCCCCCGCGGGACTACCAGACGCTACGAGCAGTACTTC. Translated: CASSPRGTTRRYEQYF.

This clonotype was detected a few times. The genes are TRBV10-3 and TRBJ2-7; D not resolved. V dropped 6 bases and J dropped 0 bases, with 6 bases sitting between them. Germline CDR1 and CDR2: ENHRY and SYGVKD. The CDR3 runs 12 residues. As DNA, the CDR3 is TGTGCCATCAGGCGCTCCTCCTACGAGCAGTACTTC. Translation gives CAIRRSSYEQYF.

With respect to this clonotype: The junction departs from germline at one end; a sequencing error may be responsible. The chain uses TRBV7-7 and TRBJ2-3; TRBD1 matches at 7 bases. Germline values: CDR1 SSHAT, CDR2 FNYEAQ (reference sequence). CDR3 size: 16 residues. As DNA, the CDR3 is TGTGCTAGCAGCGCCCGGACAGGATTTAGCACAGATACGCAGTATTTT. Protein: CASSARTGFSTDTQYF. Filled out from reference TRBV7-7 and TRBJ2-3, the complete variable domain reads GAGVSQSPRYKVTKRGQDVTLRCDPISSHATLYWYQQALGQGPEFLTYFNYEAQPDKSGLPSDRFSAERPEGSISTLTIQRTEQRDSAMYRCASSARTGFSTDTQYFGPGTRLTVL.

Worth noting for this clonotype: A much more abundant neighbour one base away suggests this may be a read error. The CDR3 protein is CASTRERGYNAQFF. CDR3 in DNA: TGTGCCAGCACCCGGGAGCGGGGGTACAATGCGCAGTTCTTC. This chain joins TRBV2 and TRBJ2-1, with 8 bases matching TRBD2. Germline V lookup: CDR1 SNHLY, CDR2 FYNNEI. The CDR3 length is 14 residues.

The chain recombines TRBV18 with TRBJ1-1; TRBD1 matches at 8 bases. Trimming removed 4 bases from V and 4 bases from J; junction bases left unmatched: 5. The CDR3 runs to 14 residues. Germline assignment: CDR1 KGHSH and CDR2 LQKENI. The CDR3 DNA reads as TGTGCCAGCTCACTGAACAGGGGGACCACTGAAGCTTTCTTT. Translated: CASSLNRGTTEAFF.

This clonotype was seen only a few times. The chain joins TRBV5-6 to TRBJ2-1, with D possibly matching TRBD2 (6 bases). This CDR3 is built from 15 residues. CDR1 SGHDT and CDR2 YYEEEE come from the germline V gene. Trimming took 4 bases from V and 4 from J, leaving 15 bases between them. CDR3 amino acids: CASSGPGLSYNEQFF. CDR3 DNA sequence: TGTGCCAGCAGCGGACCGGGACTCTCGTACAATGAGCAGTTCTTC.

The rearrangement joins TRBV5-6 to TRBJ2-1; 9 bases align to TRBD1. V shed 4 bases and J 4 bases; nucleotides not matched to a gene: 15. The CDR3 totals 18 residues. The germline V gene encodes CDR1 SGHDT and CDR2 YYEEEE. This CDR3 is CASSPARTGTGSYNEQFF. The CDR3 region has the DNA TGTGCCAGCAGCCCCGCACGAACCGGGACAGGGAGTTACAATGAGCAGTTCTTC.

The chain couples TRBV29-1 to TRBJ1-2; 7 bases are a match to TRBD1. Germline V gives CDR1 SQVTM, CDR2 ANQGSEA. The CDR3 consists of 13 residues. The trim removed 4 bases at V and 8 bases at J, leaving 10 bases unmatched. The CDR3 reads CSVVRQGGYGYTF. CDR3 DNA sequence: TGCAGCGTTGTAAGGCAGGGGGGTTACGGCTACACCTTC.

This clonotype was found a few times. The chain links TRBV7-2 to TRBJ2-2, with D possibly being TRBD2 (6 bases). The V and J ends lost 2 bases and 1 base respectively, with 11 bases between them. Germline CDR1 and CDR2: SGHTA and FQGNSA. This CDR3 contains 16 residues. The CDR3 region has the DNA TGTGCCAGCAGCTTAAGGCTAGCGCTGAACACCGGGGAGCTGTTTTTT. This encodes CASSLRLALNTGELFF. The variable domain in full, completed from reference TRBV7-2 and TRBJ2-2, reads GAGVSQSPSNKVTEKGKDVELRCDPISGHTALYWYRQSLGQGLEFLIYFQGNSAPDKSGLPSDRFSAERTGGSVSTLTIQRTQQEDSAVYLCASSLRLALNTGELFFGEGSRLTVL.

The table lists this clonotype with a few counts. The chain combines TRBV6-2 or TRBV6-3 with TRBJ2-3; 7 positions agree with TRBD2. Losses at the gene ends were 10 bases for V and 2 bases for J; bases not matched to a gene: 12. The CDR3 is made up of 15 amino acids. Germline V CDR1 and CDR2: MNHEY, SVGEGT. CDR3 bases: TGTGCCACCCTCTCTCTACGGGAGGCCACAGATACGCAGTATTTT. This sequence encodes CATLSLREATDTQYF.